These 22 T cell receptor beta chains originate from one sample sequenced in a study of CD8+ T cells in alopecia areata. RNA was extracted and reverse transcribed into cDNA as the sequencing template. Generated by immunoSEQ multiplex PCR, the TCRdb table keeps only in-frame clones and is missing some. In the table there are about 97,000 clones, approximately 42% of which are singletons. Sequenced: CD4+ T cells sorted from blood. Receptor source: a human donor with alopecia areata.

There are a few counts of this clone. Here the CDR3 reads CASQLGGYTEAFF. The CDR3 DNA follows: TGTGCCAGTCAGCTTGGGGGTTACACTGAAGCTTTCTTT. This sequence joins TRBV19 and TRBJ1-1; tentative D call: TRBD1 (5 bases). V lost 8 bases and J 3 bases, leaving 13 bases between the germline ends. There are 13 residues in the CDR3. Per germline, CDR1 LNHDA and CDR2 SQIVND (reference sequence).

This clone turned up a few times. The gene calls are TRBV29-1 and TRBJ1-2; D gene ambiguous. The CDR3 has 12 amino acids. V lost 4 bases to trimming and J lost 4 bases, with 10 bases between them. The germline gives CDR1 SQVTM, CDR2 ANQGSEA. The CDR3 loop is CSVGESSYGYTF. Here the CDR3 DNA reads TGCAGCGTTGGGGAGAGTAGCTATGGCTACACCTTC.

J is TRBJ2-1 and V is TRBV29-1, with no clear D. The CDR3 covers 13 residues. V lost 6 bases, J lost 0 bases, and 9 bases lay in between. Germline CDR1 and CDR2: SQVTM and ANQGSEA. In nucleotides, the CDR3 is TGCAGCGTCGAACCGAGCTCCTACAATGAGCAGTTCTTC. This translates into CSVEPSSYNEQFF.

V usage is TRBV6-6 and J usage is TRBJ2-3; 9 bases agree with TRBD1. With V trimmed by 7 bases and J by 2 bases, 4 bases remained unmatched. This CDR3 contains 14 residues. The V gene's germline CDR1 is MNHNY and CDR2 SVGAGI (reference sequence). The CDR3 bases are TGTGCCAGCACCAGACAGGGGGACACAGATACGCAGTATTTT. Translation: CASTRQGDTDTQYF.

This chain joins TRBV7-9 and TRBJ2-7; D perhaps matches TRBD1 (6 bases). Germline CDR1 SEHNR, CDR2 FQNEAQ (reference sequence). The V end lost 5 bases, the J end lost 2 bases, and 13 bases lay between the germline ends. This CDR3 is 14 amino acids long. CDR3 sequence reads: CASSVRDTTYEQYF. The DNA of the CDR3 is TGTGCCAGCAGCGTCCGGGACACCACCTACGAGCAGTACTTC.

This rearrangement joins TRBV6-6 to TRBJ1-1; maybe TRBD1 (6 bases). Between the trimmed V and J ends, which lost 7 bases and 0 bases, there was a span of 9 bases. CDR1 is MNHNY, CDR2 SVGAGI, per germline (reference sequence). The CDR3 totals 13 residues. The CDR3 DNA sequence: TGTGCCAGCAAACGGACAGTGAACACTGAAGCTTTCTTT. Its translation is CASKRTVNTEAFF.

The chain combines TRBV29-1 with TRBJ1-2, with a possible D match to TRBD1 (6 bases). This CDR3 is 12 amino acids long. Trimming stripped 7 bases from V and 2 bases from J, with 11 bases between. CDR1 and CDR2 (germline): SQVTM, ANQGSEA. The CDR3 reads CSGGTPNYGYTF. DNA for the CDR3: TGCAGCGGGGGGACACCCAACTATGGCTACACCTTC.

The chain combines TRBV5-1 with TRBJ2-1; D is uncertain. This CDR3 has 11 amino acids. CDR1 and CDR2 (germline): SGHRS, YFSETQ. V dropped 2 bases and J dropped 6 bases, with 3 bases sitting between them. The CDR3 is CASSLGNEQFF. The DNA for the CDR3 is TGCGCCAGCAGCTTAGGCAATGAGCAGTTCTTC.

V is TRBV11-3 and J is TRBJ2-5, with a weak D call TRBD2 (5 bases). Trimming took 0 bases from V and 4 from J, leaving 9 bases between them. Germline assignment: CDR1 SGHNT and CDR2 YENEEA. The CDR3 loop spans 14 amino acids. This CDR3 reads CASSLDRGGETQYF. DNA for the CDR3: TGTGCCAGCAGCTTAGATCGCGGAGGAGAGACCCAGTACTTC.

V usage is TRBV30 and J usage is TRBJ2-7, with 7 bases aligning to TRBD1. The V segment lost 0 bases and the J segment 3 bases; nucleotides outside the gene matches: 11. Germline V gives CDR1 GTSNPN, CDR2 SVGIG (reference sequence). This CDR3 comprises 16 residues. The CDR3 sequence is CAWSVSSGTESYEQYF. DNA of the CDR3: TGTGCCTGGAGTGTATCCTCCGGGACAGAGAGCTACGAGCAGTACTTC.

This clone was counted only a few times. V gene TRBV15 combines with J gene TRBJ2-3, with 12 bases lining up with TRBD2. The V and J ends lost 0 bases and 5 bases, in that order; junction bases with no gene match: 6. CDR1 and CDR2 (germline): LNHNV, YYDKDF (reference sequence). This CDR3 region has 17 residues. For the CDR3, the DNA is TGTGCCACCAGCAGAGACTCGACTAGCGGGGGCTTAGATACGCAGTATTTT. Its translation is CATSRDSTSGGLDTQYF.

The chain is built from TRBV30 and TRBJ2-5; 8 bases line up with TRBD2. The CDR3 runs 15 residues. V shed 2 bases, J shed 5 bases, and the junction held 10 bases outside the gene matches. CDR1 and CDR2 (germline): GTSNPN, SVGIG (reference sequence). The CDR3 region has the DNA TGTGCCTGGAGTTCGGCGGGAGGCCTCCGGGAGACCCAGTACTTC. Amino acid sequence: CAWSSAGGLRETQYF.

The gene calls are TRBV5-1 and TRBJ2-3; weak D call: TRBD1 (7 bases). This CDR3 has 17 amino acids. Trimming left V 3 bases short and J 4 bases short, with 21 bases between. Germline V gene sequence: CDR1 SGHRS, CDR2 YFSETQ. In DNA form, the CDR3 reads TGCGCCAGCAGCTCGGAGGGGACAGTGGTTGACGCAGATACGCAGTATTTT. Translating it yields CASSSEGTVVDADTQYF.

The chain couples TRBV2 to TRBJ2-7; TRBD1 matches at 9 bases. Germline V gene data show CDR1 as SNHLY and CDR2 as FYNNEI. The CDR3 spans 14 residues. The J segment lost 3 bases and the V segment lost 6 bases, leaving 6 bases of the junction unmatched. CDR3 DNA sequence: TGTGCCAGCAGGCCAGGACAGGGGAGCTACGAGCAGTACTTC. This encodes CASRPGQGSYEQYF. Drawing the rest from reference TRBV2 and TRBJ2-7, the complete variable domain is EPEVTQTPSHQVTQMGQEVILRCVPISNHLYFYWYRQILGQKVEFLVSFYNNEISEKSEIFDDQFSVERPDGSNFTLKIRSTKLEDSAMYFCASRPGQGSYEQYFGPGTRLTVT.

The CDR3 loop is CAWSVQDTDTGELFF. The DNA for the CDR3 is TGTGCCTGGAGTGTACAGGACACTGACACCGGGGAGCTGTTTTTT. The chain combines TRBV30 with TRBJ2-2, with a possible D match to TRBD1 (5 bases). The CDR3 length is 15 residues. Trimming removed 0 bases at V and 3 bases at J, with 11 bases between. Germline-derived CDR1 and CDR2 are GTSNPN and SVGIG (reference sequence).

In nucleotides, the CDR3 is TGTGCCTGGAGTGTTAGCGCGAACACCGGGGAGCTGTTTTTT. Its translation: CAWSVSANTGELFF. The genes are TRBV30 and TRBJ2-2; D perhaps matches TRBD2 (5 bases). Germline CDR1 and CDR2: GTSNPN and SVGIG (reference sequence). CDR3 size: 14 residues. The ends were cut back, 0 bases at V and 0 bases at J, with 5 bases in the middle.

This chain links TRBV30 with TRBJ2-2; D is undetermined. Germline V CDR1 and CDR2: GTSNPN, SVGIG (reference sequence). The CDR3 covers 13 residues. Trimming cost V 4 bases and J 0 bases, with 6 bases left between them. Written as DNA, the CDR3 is TGTGCCTGGACAGTAGCGAACACCGGGGAGCTGTTTTTT. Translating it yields CAWTVANTGELFF.

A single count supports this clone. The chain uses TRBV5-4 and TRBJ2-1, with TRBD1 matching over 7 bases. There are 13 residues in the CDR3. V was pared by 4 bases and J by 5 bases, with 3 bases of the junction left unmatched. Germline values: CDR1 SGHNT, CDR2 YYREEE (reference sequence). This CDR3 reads CASSADRNNEQFF. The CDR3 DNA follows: TGTGCCAGCAGCGCGGACAGGAACAATGAGCAGTTCTTC.

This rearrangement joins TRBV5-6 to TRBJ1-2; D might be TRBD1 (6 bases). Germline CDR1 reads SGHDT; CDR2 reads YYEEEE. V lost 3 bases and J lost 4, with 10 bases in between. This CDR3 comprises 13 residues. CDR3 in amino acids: CASSSTGPYGYTF. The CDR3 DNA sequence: TGTGCCAGCAGCTCAACAGGGCCCTATGGCTACACCTTC.

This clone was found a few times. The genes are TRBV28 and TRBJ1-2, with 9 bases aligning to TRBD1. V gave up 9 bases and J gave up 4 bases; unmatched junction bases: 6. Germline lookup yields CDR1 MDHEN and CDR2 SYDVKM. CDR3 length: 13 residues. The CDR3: CASKTGGIYGYTF. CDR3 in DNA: TGTGCCAGTAAGACAGGGGGGATCTATGGCTACACCTTC.

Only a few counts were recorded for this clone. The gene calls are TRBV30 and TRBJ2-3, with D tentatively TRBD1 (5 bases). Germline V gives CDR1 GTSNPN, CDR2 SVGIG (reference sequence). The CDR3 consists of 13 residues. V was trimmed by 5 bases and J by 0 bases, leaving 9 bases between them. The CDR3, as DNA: TGTGCCTGGCAGGGCCAAAGCACAGATACGCAGTATTTT. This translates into CAWQGQSTDTQYF.

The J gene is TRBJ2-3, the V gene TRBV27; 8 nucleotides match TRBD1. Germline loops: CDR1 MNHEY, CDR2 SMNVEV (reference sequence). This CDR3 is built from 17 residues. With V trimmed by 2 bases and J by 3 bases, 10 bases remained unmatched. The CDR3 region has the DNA TGTGCCAGCAGTTTAAGAGGCAGGACAGGGTTTACAGATACGCAGTATTTT. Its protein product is CASSLRGRTGFTDTQYF.